The TCR beta chain described here comes from a study of T cell repertoires in cytomegalovirus infection (dated by TCRdb to between 2018 and 2021). A note on the overall study: Because public TCR beta signatures pointed to carriage of CMV infection together with the matching HLA type, the HLA type of each donor mattered for the analysis.

Sequencer: Illumina HiSeq 1500. TCRdb cleaned the public reads at Q25 with fastp, built clones with MiXCR and kept in-frame beta chains. CDR3 protein duplicates are merged, each entry listing the most common genes and DNA. The sample table lists about 740,000 distinct CDR3 sequences, less than 40% of them with a count of one. The ten largest clones represent about 2.8% of the sample. This clonotype has only a few counts. What this receptor recognizes is not known. No base-level quality is on record; no much larger clone is a single base apart. Here is what the overall study found, with its caveats: The ex vivo response was dominated by HLA-C-restricted CMV-specific TCR beta clonotypes, which also provided the single most frequent clonotype in two of eight donors. In both this cohort and an independent cohort of more than 350 donors, the cumulative frequency of public TCR beta family members distinguished carriers of CMV infection plus the relevant HLA type.

CDR3 length: 16 amino acids, cysteine to phenylalanine. The entry retains the CDR3 DNA only, 48 bases that are in frame from base 1. V gives up 2 bases and J gives up 1 base, and the segment between their germline ends measures 12 bases. From the germline V gene (reference sequence), CDR1 is LNHDA and CDR2 is SQIVND. Material for sequencing was PBMCs. The receptor's source is a human donor in good health (CMV status not recorded). Some clones in this sample may be carry-over from other donors' samples. The V and J segments used are TRBV19 and TRBJ1-5, and possibly TRBD1, on 6 matching bases. The CDR3 has the sequence CASSIRTVGSNQPQHF. The DNA sequence reads TGTGCCAGTAGTATAAGGACAGTGGGAAGCAATCAGCCCCAGCATTTT.